This entry features one TCR beta chain sequence. Its target is not known. Only in-frame clones appear in the TCRdb table, and some are missing; sequencing was by immunoSEQ multiplex PCR. This sample carries about 8,100 clones, roughly 62% of them seen once, and the ten largest clones take approximately 3%. Time point defined: after neoadjuvant nivolumab, at surgical resection. No culture or expansion preceded analysis of these blood cells. The sample comes from a study of neoadjuvant anti-PD-1 for oral cavity cancer. Study-wide findings and caveats: Higher pretreatment blood Treg/Th17 ratios correlated with higher pretreatment blood and lower post-treatment tumor TCRbeta clonality.

Germline loops: CDR1 LNHDA, CDR2 SQIVND (reference sequence). Trimming stripped 6 bases from V and 7 bases from J, with 13 bases between. The CDR3 has 14 residues. This chain joins TRBV19 and TRBJ1-6; D possibly corresponds to TRBD1 (5 bases). The specimen was PBMCs, collected after nivolumab (anti-PD-1) treatment. The TCR originated in a person between 35 and 79 years old with oral cavity squamous cell carcinoma. CDR3 sequence reads: CASSRQNKNSPLHF. CDR3 in DNA: TGTGCCAGTAGCCGACAGAACAAGAATTCACCCCTCCACTTT.